One sample yielded the 5 T cell receptor beta chains listed below, sequenced in a study of human T cells and chemical hapten exposure (dated by TCRdb to about 2021). In light of the paper, this sample's time point label describes: patch test 1, 2 weeks after DPC sensitization. This sample's treatment or condition label indicates: therapeutic diphenylcyclopropenone sensitization with weekly scalp DPC. Libraries were built with RACE. Sequenced using a NextSeq 500. Through fastp at Q25 and MiXCR, TCRdb rebuilt clones from the public reads, retaining in-frame beta chains. Identical CDR3 protein sequences are pooled into one entry, listed with their most common genes and DNA. For this sample the table gives tens of thousands of distinct CDR3 sequences, of which around 10% were detected only once. The ten top clones hold approximately 4.4% of the sample. The sample consisted of whole blood, taken in connection with sensitization to the hapten diphenylcyclopropenone (DPC). The receptors were gathered from a woman between 50 and 59 years old with alopecia areata. Some clones in this sample may be carry-over from other donors' samples.

This clonotype was seen at least ten times. The J gene is TRBJ1-2, the V gene TRBV27; D is undetermined. CDR1 and CDR2 (germline): MNHEY, SMNVEV (reference sequence). The CDR3 consists of 15 residues. Trimming shortened V by 5 bases and J by 5 bases, and 18 bases separated the two germline ends. CDR3 coding DNA: TGTGCCAGCAGTCCTCTAGCGGGAGTTTATTATGGCTACACCTTC. It specifies CASSPLAGVYYGYTF.

As concerns this clonotype: This could be a read error, since a much larger clone is one nucleotide away. The gene calls are TRBV7-6 and TRBJ2-3; TRBD1 agrees at 8 bases. CDR3 length: 15 residues. Germline V lookup: CDR1 SGHVS, CDR2 FNYEAQ. CDR3 protein: CASSPRTGSTGTQYF. DNA of the CDR3: TGTGCCAGCAGCCCCAGGACAGGGAGCACAGGTACGCAGTATTTT.

In its sample, this clonotype was seen a few times. The chain recombines TRBV7-8 with TRBJ2-3; perhaps TRBD2 as D (6 bases). The germline CDR1 and CDR2 sequences are SGHVS and FQNEAQ. Trimming removed 5 bases from V and 3 bases from J, with 18 bases in between. The CDR3 length is 16 residues. The CDR3 region has the DNA TGTGCCAGCAGCCCCACGGTCGGGGGTTGGACAGATACGCAGTATTTT. Amino acids: CASSPTVGGWTDTQYF.

The chain joins TRBV18 to TRBJ2-7; tentatively, D is TRBD2 (6 bases). Trimming removed 8 bases at V and 4 bases at J, with 12 bases between. Germline CDR1 reads KGHSH; CDR2 reads LQKENI. CDR3 length: 12 amino acids. The CDR3 region has the DNA TGTGCCAGCGCGACTAGGGATTACGAGCAGTACTTC. Its protein is CASATRDYEQYF.

This clonotype was recorded many times. This chain connects TRBV7-6 to TRBJ2-3; 12 positions agree with TRBD2. CDR1 and CDR2 (germline): SGHVS, FNYEAQ. This CDR3 is 13 amino acids long. The J segment lost 11 bases and the V segment lost 5 bases, leaving 5 bases of the junction unmatched. CDR3 amino acids: CASSPWTSGKQYF. The DNA for the CDR3 is TGTGCCAGCAGCCCTTGGACTAGCGGGAAGCAGTATTTT.